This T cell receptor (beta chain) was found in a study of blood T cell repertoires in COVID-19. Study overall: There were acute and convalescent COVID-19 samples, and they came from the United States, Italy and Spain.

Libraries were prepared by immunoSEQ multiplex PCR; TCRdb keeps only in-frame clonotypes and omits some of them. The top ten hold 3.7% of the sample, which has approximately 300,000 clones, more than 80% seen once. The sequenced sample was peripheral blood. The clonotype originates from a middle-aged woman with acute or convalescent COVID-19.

CDR3 nucleotides: TGTGCCAGCCGGGCCTGGAGGGATCAGCCCCAGCATTTT. Translation: CASRAWRDQPQHF. The genes are TRBV6-5 and TRBJ1-5; D gene unclear. CDR1 and CDR2 (germline): MNHEY, SVGAGI. The CDR3 extends over 13 amino acids. V lost 8 bases and J 5 bases, leaving 13 bases between the germline ends.